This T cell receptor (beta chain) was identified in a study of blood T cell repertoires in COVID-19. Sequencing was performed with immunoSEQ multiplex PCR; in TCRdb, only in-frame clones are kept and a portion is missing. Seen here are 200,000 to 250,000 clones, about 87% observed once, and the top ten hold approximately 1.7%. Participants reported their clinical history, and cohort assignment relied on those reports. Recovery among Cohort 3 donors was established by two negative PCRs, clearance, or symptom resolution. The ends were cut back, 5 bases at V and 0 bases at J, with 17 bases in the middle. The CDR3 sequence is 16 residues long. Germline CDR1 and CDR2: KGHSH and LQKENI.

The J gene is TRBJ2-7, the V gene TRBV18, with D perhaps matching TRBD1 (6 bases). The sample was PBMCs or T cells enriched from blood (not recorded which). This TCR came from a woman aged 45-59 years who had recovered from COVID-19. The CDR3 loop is CASSSQRDTSSYEQYF. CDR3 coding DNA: TGTGCCAGCTCATCGCAACGGGACACCAGCTCCTACGAGCAGTACTTC.